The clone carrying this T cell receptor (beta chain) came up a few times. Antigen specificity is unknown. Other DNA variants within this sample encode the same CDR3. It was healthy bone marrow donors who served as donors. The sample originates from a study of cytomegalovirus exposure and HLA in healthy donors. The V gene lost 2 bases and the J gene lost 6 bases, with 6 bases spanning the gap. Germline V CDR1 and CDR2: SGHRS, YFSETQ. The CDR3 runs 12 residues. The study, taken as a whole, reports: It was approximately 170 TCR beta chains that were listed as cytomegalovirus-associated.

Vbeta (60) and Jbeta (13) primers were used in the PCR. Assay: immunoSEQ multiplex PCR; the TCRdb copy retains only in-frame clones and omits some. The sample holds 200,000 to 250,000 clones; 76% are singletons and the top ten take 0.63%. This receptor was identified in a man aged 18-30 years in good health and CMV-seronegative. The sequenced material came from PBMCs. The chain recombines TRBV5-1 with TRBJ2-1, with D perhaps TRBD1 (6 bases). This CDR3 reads CASSLQGNEQFF. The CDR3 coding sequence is TGCGCCAGCAGCTTACAGGGCAATGAGCAGTTCTTC.